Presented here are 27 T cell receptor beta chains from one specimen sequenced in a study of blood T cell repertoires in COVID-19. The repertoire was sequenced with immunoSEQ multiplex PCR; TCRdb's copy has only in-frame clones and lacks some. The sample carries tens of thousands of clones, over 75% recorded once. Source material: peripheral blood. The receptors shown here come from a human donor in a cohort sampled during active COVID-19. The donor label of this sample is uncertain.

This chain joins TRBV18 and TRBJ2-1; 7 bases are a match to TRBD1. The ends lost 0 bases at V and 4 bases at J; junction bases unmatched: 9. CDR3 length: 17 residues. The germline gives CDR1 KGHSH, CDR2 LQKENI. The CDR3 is CASSPPAGGNQYNEQFF. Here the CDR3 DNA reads TGTGCCAGCTCACCACCGGCAGGGGGAAACCAATACAATGAGCAGTTCTTC.

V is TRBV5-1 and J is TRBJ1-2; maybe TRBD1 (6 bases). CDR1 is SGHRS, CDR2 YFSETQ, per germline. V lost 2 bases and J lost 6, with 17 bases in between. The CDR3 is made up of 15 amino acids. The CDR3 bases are TGCGCCAGCAGCTTCGCCGGGACAAAAGGGCATGGCTACACCTTC. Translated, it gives CASSFAGTKGHGYTF.

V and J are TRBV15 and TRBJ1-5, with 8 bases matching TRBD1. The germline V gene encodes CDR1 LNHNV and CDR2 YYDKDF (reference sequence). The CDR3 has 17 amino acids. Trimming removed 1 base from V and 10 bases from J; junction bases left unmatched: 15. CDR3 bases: TGTGCCACCAGCAGAGGCAACCAAAACAGGGGGAAGTATCCCCAGCATTTT. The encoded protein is CATSRGNQNRGKYPQHF.

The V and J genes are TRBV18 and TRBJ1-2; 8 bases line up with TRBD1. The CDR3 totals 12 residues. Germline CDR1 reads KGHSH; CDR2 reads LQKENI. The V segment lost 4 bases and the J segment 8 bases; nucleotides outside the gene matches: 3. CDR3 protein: CASSLTGAGYTF. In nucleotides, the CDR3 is TGTGCCAGCTCACTGACAGGGGCGGGCTACACCTTC.

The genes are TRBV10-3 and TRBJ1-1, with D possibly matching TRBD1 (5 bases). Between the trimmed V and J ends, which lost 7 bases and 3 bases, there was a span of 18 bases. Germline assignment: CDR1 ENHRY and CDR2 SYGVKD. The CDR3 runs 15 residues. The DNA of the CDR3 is TGTGCCATCACTTTGGGTAGGCAGGGTGACACTGAAGCTTTCTTT. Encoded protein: CAITLGRQGDTEAFF.

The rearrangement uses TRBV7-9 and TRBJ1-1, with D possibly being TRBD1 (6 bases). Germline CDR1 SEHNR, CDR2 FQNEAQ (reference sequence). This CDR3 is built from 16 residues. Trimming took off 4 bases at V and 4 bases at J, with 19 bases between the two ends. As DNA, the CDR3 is TGTGCCAGCAGCTCACCCCTAGGACAGCTGGGCACTGAAGCTTTCTTT. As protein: CASSSPLGQLGTEAFF.

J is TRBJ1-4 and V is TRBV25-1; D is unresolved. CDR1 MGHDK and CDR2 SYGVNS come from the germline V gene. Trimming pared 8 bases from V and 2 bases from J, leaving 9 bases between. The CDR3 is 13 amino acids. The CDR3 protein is CASSGFTNEKLFF. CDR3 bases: TGTGCCAGCTCGGGTTTTACTAATGAAAAACTGTTTTTT.

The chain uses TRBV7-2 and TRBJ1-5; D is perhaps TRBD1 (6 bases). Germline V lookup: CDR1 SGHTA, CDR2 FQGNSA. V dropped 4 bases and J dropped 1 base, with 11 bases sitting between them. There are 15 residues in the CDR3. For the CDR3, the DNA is TGTGCCAGCAGCTCAGGACAGTCAAGCAATCAGCCCCAGCATTTT. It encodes CASSSGQSSNQPQHF. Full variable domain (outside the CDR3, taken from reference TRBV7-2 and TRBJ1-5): GAGVSQSPSNKVTEKGKDVELRCDPISGHTALYWYRQSLGQGLEFLIYFQGNSAPDKSGLPSDRFSAERTGGSVSTLTIQRTQQEDSAVYLCASSSGQSSNQPQHFGDGTRLSIL.

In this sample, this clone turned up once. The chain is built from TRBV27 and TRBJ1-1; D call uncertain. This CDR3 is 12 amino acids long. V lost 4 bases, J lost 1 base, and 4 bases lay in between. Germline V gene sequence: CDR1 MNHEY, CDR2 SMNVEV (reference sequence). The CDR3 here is CASSSGNTEAFF. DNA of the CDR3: TGTGCCAGCAGTTCGGGGAACACTGAAGCTTTCTTT.

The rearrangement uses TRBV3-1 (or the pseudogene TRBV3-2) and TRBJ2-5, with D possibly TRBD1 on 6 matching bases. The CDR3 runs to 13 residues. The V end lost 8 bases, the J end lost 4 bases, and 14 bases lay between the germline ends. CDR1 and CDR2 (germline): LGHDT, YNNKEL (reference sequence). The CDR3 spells CASAITGTETQYF. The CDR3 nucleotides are TGTGCCAGCGCAATTACAGGGACAGAGACCCAGTACTTC.

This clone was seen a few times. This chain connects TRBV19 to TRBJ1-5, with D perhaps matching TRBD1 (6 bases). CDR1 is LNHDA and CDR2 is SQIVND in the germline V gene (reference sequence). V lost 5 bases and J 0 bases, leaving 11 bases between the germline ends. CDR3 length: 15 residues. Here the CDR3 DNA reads TGTGCCAGTAGTCCGACAGGTAATAGCAATCAGCCCCAGCATTTT. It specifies CASSPTGNSNQPQHF.

Here the CDR3 DNA reads TGTGCCAGCAGCCAAAGTTACAGGGGGCATGGCGGGGAGCTGTTTTTT. It translates to CASSQSYRGHGGELFF. The V call is TRBV3-1 (or the pseudogene TRBV3-2), the J call TRBJ2-2, with 9 bases aligning to TRBD1. Germline trimming cut 2 bases from V and 7 bases from J; bases unmatched to any gene: 8. Germline V lookup: CDR1 LGHDT, CDR2 YNNKEL (reference sequence). This CDR3 contains 16 residues.

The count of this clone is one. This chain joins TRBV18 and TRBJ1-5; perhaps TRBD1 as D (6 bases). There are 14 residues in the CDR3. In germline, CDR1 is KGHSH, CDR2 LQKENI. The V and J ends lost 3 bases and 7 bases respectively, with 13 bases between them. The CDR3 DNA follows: TGTGCCAGCTCACCTACTACAGGGACCCAGCCCCAGCATTTT. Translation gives CASSPTTGTQPQHF. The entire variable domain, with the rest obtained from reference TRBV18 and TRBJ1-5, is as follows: NAGVMQNPRHLVRRRGQEARLRCSPMKGHSHVYWYRQLPEEGLKFMVYLQKENIIDESGMPKERFSAEFPKEGPSILRIQQVVRGDSAAYFCASSPTTGTQPQHFGDGTRLSIL.

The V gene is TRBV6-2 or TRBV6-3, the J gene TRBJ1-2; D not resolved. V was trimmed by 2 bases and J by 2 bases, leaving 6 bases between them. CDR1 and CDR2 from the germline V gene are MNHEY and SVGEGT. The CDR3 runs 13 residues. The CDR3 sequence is CASSYGQNYGYTF. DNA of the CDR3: TGTGCCAGCAGTTACGGGCAGAACTATGGCTACACCTTC.

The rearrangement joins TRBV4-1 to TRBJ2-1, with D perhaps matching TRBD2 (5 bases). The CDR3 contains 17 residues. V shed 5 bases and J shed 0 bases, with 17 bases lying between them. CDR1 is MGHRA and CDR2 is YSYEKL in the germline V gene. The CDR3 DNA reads TGCGCCAGCAGCTTGCGGAATAGCGCCTTCTCCTACAATGAGCAGTTCTTC. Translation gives CASSLRNSAFSYNEQFF.

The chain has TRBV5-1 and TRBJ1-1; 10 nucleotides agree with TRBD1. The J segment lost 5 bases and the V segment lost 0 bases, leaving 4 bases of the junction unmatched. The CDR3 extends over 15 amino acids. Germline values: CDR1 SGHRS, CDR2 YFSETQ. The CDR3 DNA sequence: TGCGCCAGCAGCTTGGAAGGGACAGGGGCGACTGAAGCTTTCTTT. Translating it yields CASSLEGTGATEAFF. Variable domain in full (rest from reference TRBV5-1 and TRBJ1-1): KAGVTQTPRYLIKTRGQQVTLSCSPISGHRSVSWYQQTPGQGLQFLFEYFSETQRNKGNFPGRFSGRQFSNSRSEMNVSTLELGDSALYLCASSLEGTGATEAFFGQGTRLTVV.

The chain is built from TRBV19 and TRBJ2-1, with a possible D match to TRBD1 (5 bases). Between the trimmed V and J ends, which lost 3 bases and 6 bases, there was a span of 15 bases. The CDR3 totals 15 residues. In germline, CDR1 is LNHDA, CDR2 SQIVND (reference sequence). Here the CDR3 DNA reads TGTGCCAGTAGTATTAGGACAACGAGGAGCAATGAGCAGTTCTTC. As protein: CASSIRTTRSNEQFF.

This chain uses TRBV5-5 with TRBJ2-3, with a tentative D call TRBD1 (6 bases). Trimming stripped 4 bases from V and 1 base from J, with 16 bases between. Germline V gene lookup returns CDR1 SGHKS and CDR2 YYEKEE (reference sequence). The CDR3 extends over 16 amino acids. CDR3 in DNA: TGTGCCAGCAGCGACCGCAGGGGAAAGGGCACAGATACGCAGTATTTT. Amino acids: CASSDRRGKGTDTQYF.

CDR3 residues: CASSFSGLEQYF. The CDR3 DNA is TGTGCCAGCAGTTTTAGCGGGCTCGAGCAGTACTTC. The V call is TRBV2, the J call TRBJ2-7; 7 bases are shared with TRBD2. CDR3 length equals 12 residues. V lost 5 bases and J lost 6; bases outside the gene matches: 4. CDR1 and CDR2 from the germline V gene are SNHLY and FYNNEI.

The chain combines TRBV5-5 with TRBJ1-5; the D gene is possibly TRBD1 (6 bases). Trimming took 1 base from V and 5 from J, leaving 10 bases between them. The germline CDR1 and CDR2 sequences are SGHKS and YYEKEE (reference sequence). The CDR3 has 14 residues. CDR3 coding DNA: TGTGCCAGCAGCTTGACAGGGTATGATCAGCCCCAGCATTTT. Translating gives CASSLTGYDQPQHF. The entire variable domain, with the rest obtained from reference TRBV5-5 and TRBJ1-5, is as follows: DAGVTQSPTHLIKTRGQQVTLRCSPISGHKSVSWYQQVLGQGPQFIFQYYEKEERGRGNFPDRFSARQFPNYSSELNVNALLLGDSALYLCASSLTGYDQPQHFGDGTRLSIL.

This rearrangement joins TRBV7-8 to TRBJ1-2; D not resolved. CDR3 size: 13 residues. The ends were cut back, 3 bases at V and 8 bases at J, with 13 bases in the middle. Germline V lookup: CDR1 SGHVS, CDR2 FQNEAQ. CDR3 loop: CASSFGSGGGYTF. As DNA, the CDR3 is TGTGCCAGCAGCTTTGGGAGCGGAGGCGGCTACACCTTC.

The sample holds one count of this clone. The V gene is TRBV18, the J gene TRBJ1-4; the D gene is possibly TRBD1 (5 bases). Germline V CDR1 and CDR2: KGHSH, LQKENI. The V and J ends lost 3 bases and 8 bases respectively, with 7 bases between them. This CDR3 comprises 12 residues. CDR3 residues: CASSPGGEKLFF. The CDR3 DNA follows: TGTGCCAGCTCACCGGGGGGAGAAAAACTGTTTTTT.

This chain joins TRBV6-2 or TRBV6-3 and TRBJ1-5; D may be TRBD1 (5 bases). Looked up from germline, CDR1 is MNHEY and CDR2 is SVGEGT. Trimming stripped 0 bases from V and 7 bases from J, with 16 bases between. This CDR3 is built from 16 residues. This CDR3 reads CASSYSRAGVGQPQHF. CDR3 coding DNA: TGTGCCAGCAGTTACTCCAGGGCGGGGGTAGGCCAGCCCCAGCATTTT.

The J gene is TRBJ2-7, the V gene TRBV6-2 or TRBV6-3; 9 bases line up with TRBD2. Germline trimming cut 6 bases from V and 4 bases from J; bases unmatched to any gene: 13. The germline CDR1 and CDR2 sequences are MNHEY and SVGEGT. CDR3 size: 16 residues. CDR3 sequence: CASSKSLAGRGYEQYF. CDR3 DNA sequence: TGTGCCAGCAGCAAATCGCTAGCGGGGCGGGGGTACGAGCAGTACTTC.

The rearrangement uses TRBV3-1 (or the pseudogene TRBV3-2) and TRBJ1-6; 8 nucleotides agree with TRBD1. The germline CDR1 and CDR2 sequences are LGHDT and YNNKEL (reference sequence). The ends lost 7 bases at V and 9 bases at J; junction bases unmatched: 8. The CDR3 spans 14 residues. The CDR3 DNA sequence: TGTGCCAGCACCTCAGCAGGGGGCGGTTCACCCCTCCACTTT. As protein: CASTSAGGGSPLHF.

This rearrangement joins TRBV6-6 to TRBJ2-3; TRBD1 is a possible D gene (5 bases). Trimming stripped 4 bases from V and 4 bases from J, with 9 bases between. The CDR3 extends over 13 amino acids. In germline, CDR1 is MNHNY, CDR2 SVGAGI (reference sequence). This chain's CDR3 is CASSLQGPDTQYF. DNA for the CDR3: TGTGCCAGCAGTTTGCAGGGCCCAGATACGCAGTATTTT.

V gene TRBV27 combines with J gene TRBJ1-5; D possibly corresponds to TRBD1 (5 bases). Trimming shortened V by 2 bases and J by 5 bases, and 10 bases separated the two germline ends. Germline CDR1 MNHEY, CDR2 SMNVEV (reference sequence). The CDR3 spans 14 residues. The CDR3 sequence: CASSLRVGDQPQHF. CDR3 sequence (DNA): TGTGCCAGCAGTTTAAGGGTAGGGGATCAGCCCCAGCATTTT.